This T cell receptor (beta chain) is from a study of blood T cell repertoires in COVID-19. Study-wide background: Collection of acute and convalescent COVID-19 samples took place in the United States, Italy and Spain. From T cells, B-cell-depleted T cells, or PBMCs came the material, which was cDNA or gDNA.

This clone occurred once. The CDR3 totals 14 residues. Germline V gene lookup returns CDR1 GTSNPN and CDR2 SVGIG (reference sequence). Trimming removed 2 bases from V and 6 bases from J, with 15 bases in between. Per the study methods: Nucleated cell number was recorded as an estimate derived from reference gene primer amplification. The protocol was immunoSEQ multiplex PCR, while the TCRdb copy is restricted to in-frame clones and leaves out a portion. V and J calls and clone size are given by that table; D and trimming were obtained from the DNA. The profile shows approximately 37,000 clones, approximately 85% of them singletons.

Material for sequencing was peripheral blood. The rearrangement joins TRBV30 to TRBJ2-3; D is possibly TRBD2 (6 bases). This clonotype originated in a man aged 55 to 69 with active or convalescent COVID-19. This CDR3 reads CAWSTSSWADTQYF. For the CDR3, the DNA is TGTGCCTGGAGTACTAGCAGCTGGGCCGATACGCAGTATTTT.